This TCR beta chain was sequenced in a study of T cells in Graves' hyperthyroidism and ophthalmopathy (dated by TCRdb to the late 2010s). Study-wide context: TCR V-J signatures able to tell the groups apart were searched for in a discovery cohort of 95 to 100 patients, of whom under 45 had Graves' ophthalmopathy and some 60 had stable Graves' hyperthyroidism. Once sampling was done, hyperthyroidism patients were given methimazole at a starting dose of 30 mg daily, whereas ophthalmopathy patients were given high-dose intravenous methylprednisolone. The paper describes TCR Vbeta CDR3 sequencing of around 130 peripheral blood samples, made up of roughly 45 ophthalmopathy patients, more than 70 hyperthyroidism patients and 17 progressor patients. The roughly 94 discovery patients were randomly split 7:3 into training and test sets. The study also compared thyroid tissue and blood T-cell repertoires from about six Graves' hyperthyroidism patients. An independent validation cohort of 18 to 20 hyperthyroidism patients and approximately 16 patients who later progressed to ophthalmopathy tested prospective prediction of ophthalmopathy.

Counted from cysteine to phenylalanine, this CDR3 has 16 amino acids. Only the CDR3 region is kept as DNA, spanning 48 bases read in frame from base 1. The V end gives up 0 bases and the J end 3 bases, leaving 5 bases in the junction not matched to a gene. The germline V gene (reference sequence) specifies LNHNV as CDR1 and YYDKDF as CDR2. General conclusions and limits of the study: Sample size was not statistically predetermined, and blinding of investigators to group allocation was not performed. Blood samples also contained most of the expanded thyroid clonotypes (frequency above 0.001), which suggests that blood repertoires may reflect thyroid immune responses. In validation, the model predicted progression to ophthalmopathy a median of roughly six months before onset, with approximately 71% sensitivity and about 72% specificity. A 13 V-J signature model separated ophthalmopathy from stable hyperthyroidism, with approximately 87% sensitivity and about 81% specificity in cross-validation and 80%/75% in testing.

The study excluded patients with uncontrolled infections, other autoimmune diseases, pregnancy or lactation. Diagnoses were established on the basis of clinical symptoms, serum thyroxine and TRAb, thyroid ultrasound, and orbital computed tomography. Trizol reagent was used to extract total RNA, and RNA quality was then checked on an Agilent 2100 Bioanalyzer. Amplification of TCR beta CDR3 regions was carried out from RNA transcripts. The TCR CDR3 was subjected to a first round of RT-PCR using the HTBI primer set and the Qiagen OneStep RT-PCR kit. A second multiplex PCR round built the libraries, followed by size selection and purification. Paired-end sequencing of the libraries was performed with 100 bp reads on an Illumina HiSeq2000. Per the original workflow: Raw data were processed with SOAPnuke, discarding reads with adapters, uncalled bases, mean Phred below 15, or no exact constant-primer or identifier match. COPE v1.2.5 was used to merge high-quality paired reads, and clonotypes were defined as unique nucleotide sequences. MiTCR v1.1 was used to align clonotypes to the IMGT TRBV, TRBD and TRBJ reference segments. The analysis included only V-J combinations with a frequency above 0.0001, which together covered more than 98% of the repertoires. The TCS score was defined as the ratio of F50 (clonal expansion) to E x V (chaos), calculated using BLOSUM62-based TCRdist between CDR3 peptides within each V-J. Welch's t-statistics and random forest reduced around 520 V-J features to under 15, which were used in a naive Bayes classifier (R e1071). The similarity between thyroid and blood repertoires was quantified using the Morisita-Horn index. In-frame beta chains were kept once TCRdb had trimmed the public reads at Q25 with fastp and called clones with MiXCR. Under each unique CDR3 protein, matching rows form one entry showing the most common genes and DNA. None of the V and J calls come from the authors' own analysis; TCRdb made them. The sample table holds over 650,000 distinct CDR3 sequences, of which 40% to 55% were seen once. Clones ranked in the top ten supply less than 9% of the sample.

Turning to this clonotype: Its specific antigen is unknown. Base qualities are not at hand, and no much larger clone is one base apart.

The sample taken for sequencing was peripheral blood or thyroid tissue (not recorded which). The chain is made from TRBV15 and TRBJ1-1; TRBD1 lines up with 9 middle nucleotides. The TCR sequence derives from an adult man with Graves' disease, either hyperthyroidism or ophthalmopathy (not recorded which). The DNA is TGTGCCACCAGCAGAGATCGGACAGGGGCGGACACTGAAGCTTTCTTT. Its protein reads: CATSRDRTGADTEAFF.